A single sample gave rise to the 25 T cell receptor beta chains below, sequenced in a study of blood T cells in healthy people across ages. Next came a second PCR, run for about 7 to 11 cycles, which used a sample-barcoded 5' primer along with a J-beta primer mix. One entry per CDR3 protein results from TCRdb running MiXCR on the 5' RACE reads. Of roughly 1.9 million distinct CDR3 sequences in the sample, around 42% were seen once. What was sequenced was blood. Receptors originate from a human donor in good health.

In regard to this clonotype: This may arise from a read error, as a much more abundant clone is one base away. The chain has TRBV29-1 and TRBJ1-2; unclear D gene. The CDR3 is 13 amino acids. Trimming took off 6 bases at V and 8 bases at J, with 19 bases between the two ends. Germline V CDR1 and CDR2: SQVTM, ANQGSEA. CDR3 residues: CSVSGSQGAGYTF. For the CDR3, the DNA is TGCAGCGTGAGTGGTTCCCAAGGTGCCGGCTACACCTTC.

The gene calls are TRBV6-5 and TRBJ2-1, with D possibly TRBD1 on 6 matching bases. Germline loops: CDR1 MNHEY, CDR2 SVGAGI. CDR3 length: 14 amino acids. V lost 8 bases, J lost 4 bases, and 15 bases lay in between. The CDR3 sequence: CASSGLQGYNEQFF. The CDR3 bases are TGTGCCAGCTCGGGGTTGCAGGGGTACAATGAGCAGTTCTTC.

CDR3 amino acids: CASSLSWQGDTDTQYF. The CDR3 DNA reads as TGTGCCAGCAGTTTATCTTGGCAGGGGGACACAGATACGCAGTATTTT. This chain links TRBV12-3 or TRBV12-4 with TRBJ2-3, with TRBD1 identical over 7 bases. The CDR3 has 16 amino acids. J lost 2 bases, V lost 2 bases, and 7 bases had no gene match.

This clonotype was counted between two and nine times. CDR3 amino acids: CASSHFTGRDGYTF. The CDR3 region has the DNA TGCGCCAGCAGCCACTTTACAGGGAGGGATGGCTACACCTTC. The gene calls are TRBV4-3 and TRBJ1-2, with D perhaps matching TRBD1 (6 bases). V shed 3 bases and J shed 6 bases, with 14 bases lying between them. The germline V gene encodes CDR1 LGHNA and CDR2 YSLEER. The CDR3 extends over 14 amino acids.

In its sample, this clonotype was seen a few times. This chain links TRBV12-3 or TRBV12-4 with TRBJ1-5, with D hard to call. The CDR3 spans 16 residues. Between the trimmed V and J ends, which lost 3 bases and 1 base, there was a span of 13 bases. This chain's CDR3 is CASSLSRGISNQPQHF. The CDR3 DNA is TGTGCCAGCAGTTTGTCGAGAGGGATCAGCAATCAGCCCCAGCATTTT.

V usage is TRBV29-1 and J usage is TRBJ2-4; no clear D. Germline loops: CDR1 SQVTM, CDR2 ANQGSEA. Trimming cost V 4 bases and J 13 bases, with 17 bases left between them. The CDR3 runs to 12 residues. The CDR3 region is CSVGSWTVGQYF. In nucleotides, the CDR3 is TGCAGCGTTGGTTCCTGGACGGTGGGGCAGTACTTC.

V and J are TRBV5-1 and TRBJ1-1; TRBD1 matches 8 bases. The CDR3 is 13 amino acids. The germline V gene encodes CDR1 SGHRS and CDR2 YFSETQ. V was clipped by 0 bases and J by 10 bases; unmatched bases: 5. CDR3 residues: CASSLGGQDGAFF. CDR3 coding DNA: TGCGCCAGCAGCTTGGGGGGACAGGACGGAGCTTTCTTT.

Worth noting for this clonotype: One end of the junction does not line up with germline, which may come from a read error. This rearrangement joins TRBV6-5 to TRBJ1-4, with D uncertain. This CDR3 has 16 amino acids. The germline gives CDR1 MNHEY, CDR2 SVGAGI. DNA of the CDR3: TGTGCCAGCAGTTACTTGTCGTCAGCGCTAAATGAAGAACTGTTTTTT. Translation gives CASSYLSSALNEELFF.

This sequence joins TRBV6-6 and TRBJ1-5, with a weak D call TRBD1 (5 bases). The CDR3 is made up of 15 amino acids. Germline CDR1 reads MNHNY; CDR2 reads SVGAGI (reference sequence). The V and J ends lost 6 bases and 6 bases respectively, with 18 bases between them. As DNA, the CDR3 is TGTGCCAGCAGGAAGGGATCGCAGGGTCTTCAGCCCCAGCATTTT. It codes for CASRKGSQGLQPQHF.

The chain combines TRBV20-1 with TRBJ2-4; 10 nucleotides match TRBD1. Near its end, the DNA agrees better with TRBJ2-7, so the J call may be wrong. The germline CDR1 and CDR2 sequences are DFQATT and SNEGSKA (reference sequence). This CDR3 is built from 14 residues. The CDR3: CSALDRDRGYEQYF. For the CDR3, the DNA is TGCAGTGCTTTGGACCGGGACAGGGGTTACGAGCAGTACTTC.

The chain has TRBV6-2 or TRBV6-3 and TRBJ2-7; 7 bases agree with TRBD1. With 6 bases clipped from V and 5 bases from J, the junction kept 13 bases outside the gene matches. The CDR3 is 15 amino acids. Germline CDR1 and CDR2: MNHEY and SVGEGT. The chain's CDR3 is CASSLAGTVGNEQYF. In DNA form, the CDR3 reads TGTGCCAGCAGCTTGGCCGGGACAGTCGGCAACGAGCAGTACTTC.

Only a few counts were recorded for this clonotype. The chain has TRBV29-1 and TRBJ2-5; 9 bases line up with TRBD2. Germline V lookup: CDR1 SQVTM, CDR2 ANQGSEA. The CDR3 has 14 residues. V shed 3 bases, J shed 5 bases, and the junction held 7 bases outside the gene matches. CDR3 region: CSVDRGGAGETQYF. The CDR3 nucleotides are TGCAGCGTTGACCGCGGGGGGGCAGGGGAGACCCAGTACTTC.

The chain couples TRBV6-5 to TRBJ1-2; tentatively, D is TRBD1 (5 bases). From germline, CDR1 is MNHEY and CDR2 SVGAGI. V lost 6 bases and J lost 4, with 18 bases in between. The CDR3 is 15 residues long. CDR3 DNA sequence: TGTGCCAGCAGCCCACCCCGAGGGGACCTCTATGGCTACACCTTC. Translation gives CASSPPRGDLYGYTF.

The chain employs TRBV5-5 and TRBJ2-3; 7 nucleotides agree with TRBD1. V shed 3 bases, J shed 0 bases, and the junction held 7 bases outside the gene matches. CDR1 is SGHKS and CDR2 is YYEKEE in the germline V gene (reference sequence). This CDR3 is 16 amino acids long. The CDR3 loop is CASSSQGSYSTDTQYF. DNA of the CDR3: TGTGCCAGCAGCTCACAGGGGTCCTATAGCACAGATACGCAGTATTTT.

In nucleotides, the CDR3 is TGTGCCAGCACCCTTGTCGGGGCGTCCTACGAGCAGTACTTC. Protein: CASTLVGASYEQYF. The J gene is TRBJ2-7, the V gene TRBV28; the D gene could be TRBD1 or TRBD2 (5 bases each). Germline loops: CDR1 MDHEN, CDR2 SYDVKM. This CDR3 contains 14 residues. Trimming took 7 bases from V and 1 from J, leaving 14 bases between them.

About this clonotype: With a much larger clone just one base away, this may be a read error. This sequence joins TRBV6-5 and TRBJ1-1, with a tentative D call TRBD1 (5 bases). CDR3 size: 13 residues. V lost 6 bases and J 1 base, leaving 9 bases between the germline ends. Germline loops: CDR1 MNHEY, CDR2 SVGAGI. CDR3 residues: CASRVGANTEAFF. Written as DNA, the CDR3 is TGTGCCAGCAGAGTAGGGGCGAACACTGAAGCTTTCTTT.

Of note for this clonotype: Mismatch with germline at one junction end may stem from a read error. The chain recombines TRBV11-2 with TRBJ1-1, with D possibly being TRBD1 (6 bases). This CDR3 is built from 22 residues. Germline values: CDR1 SGHAT, CDR2 FQNNGV. As DNA, the CDR3 is TGTGCCAGCAGCACTATCTTTCGTCGGGAGGCCAGTACAACTTTAGGACAGTTTGAAGCTCTCTTT. Translated, it gives CASSTIFRREASTTLGQFEALF.

The chain has TRBV4-3 and TRBJ2-2, with 7 bases aligning to TRBD2. The CDR3 is 17 residues long. V lost 4 bases to trimming and J lost 4 bases; unmatched junction nucleotides: 12. Germline V CDR1 and CDR2: LGHNA, YSLEER. The CDR3 DNA is TGCGCCAGCAGCCCAAATCGACTAGCAGAAAGCACCGGGGAGCTGTTTTTT. This sequence encodes CASSPNRLAESTGELFF.

This rearrangement joins TRBV7-2 to TRBJ2-3, with 7 nucleotides matching TRBD1. The V and J ends lost 4 bases and 5 bases, in that order; junction bases with no gene match: 9. Germline-derived CDR1 and CDR2 are SGHTA and FQGNSA. This CDR3 spans 15 amino acids. For the CDR3, the DNA is TGTGCCAGCAGCTCGGACAGGAGATATGAAGATACGCAGTATTTT. Translation gives CASSSDRRYEDTQYF.

The chain couples TRBV7-2 to TRBJ2-5; possibly TRBD2 for D (6 bases). CDR1 and CDR2 from the germline V gene are SGHTA and FQGNSA. Trimming took off 3 bases at V and 12 bases at J, with 17 bases between the two ends. The CDR3 extends over 13 amino acids. CDR3 DNA: TGTGCCAGCAGCTTGGGCGGCGGGGACCTTGAGTACTTC. This codes for CASSLGGGDLEYF.

The chain joins TRBV20-1 to TRBJ1-2; TRBD1 might be the D (5 bases). The length of the CDR3 is 14 residues. Germline assignment: CDR1 DFQATT and CDR2 SNEGSKA (reference sequence). V was shortened by 6 bases and J by 6 bases, with 20 bases between the two germline ends. As DNA, the CDR3 is TGCAGTGCAACACGCGGGGTGTCGGGGGATGGCTACACCTTC. This encodes CSATRGVSGDGYTF.

This clonotype was counted a few times. The gene calls are TRBV20-1 and TRBJ1-5; D remains ambiguous. The V gene lost 2 bases and the J gene lost 2 bases, with 7 bases spanning the gap. Germline-derived CDR1 and CDR2 are DFQATT and SNEGSKA (reference sequence). CDR3 length: 13 residues. The CDR3 sequence: CSARLQGNQPQHF. CDR3 DNA sequence: TGCAGTGCTAGATTGCAGGGCAATCAGCCCCAGCATTTT.

This clonotype was seen just once. The chain has TRBV12-3 or TRBV12-4 and TRBJ2-3, with TRBD2 matching 8 bases. This CDR3 comprises 16 residues. V was pared by 2 bases and J by 4 bases, with 8 bases of the junction left unmatched. The CDR3 protein is CASSLTPGLAPDTQYF. Written as DNA, the CDR3 is TGTGCCAGCAGTTTAACCCCCGGACTAGCCCCAGATACGCAGTATTTT.

To note about this clonotype: At one of its ends the junction is not consistent with the germline gene, which may arise from a read error. V usage is TRBV28 and J usage is TRBJ2-6; TRBD1 is a possible D gene (5 bases). Germline-derived CDR1 and CDR2 are MDHEN and SYDVKM. The CDR3 sequence is 15 residues long. The CDR3 loop is CASSLSPSGASVLTF. For the CDR3, the DNA is TGTGCCAGCAGTTTATCGCCGTCTGGGGCCAGCGTCCTGACTTTC.

V and J are TRBV4-3 and TRBJ2-4; tentative D call: TRBD2 (6 bases). The J call is uncertain, as TRBJ2-7 better fits the DNA end. In germline, CDR1 is LGHNA, CDR2 YSLEER. The length of the CDR3 is 15 residues. The CDR3 nucleotides are TGCGCCAGCAGCCTAACTACCGGGGGACCCTACGAGCAGTACTTC. Protein: CASSLTTGGPYEQYF.